This entry lists 24 T cell receptor beta chains sequenced from one sample in a study of blood T cell repertoires in COVID-19. The table came from immunoSEQ multiplex PCR; TCRdb's copy has only in-frame clones and leaves some out. The sample gives about 190,000 clones, roughly 90% of which show up once; 0.55% to 0.8% is in the top ten. Sequenced input: peripheral blood. The receptor set was obtained from a man aged 50-59 years with acute or convalescent COVID-19.

The chain is built from TRBV2 and TRBJ2-1; 14 bases fit TRBD2. Germline lookup yields CDR1 SNHLY and CDR2 FYNNEI. The V segment lost 6 bases and the J segment 6 bases; nucleotides outside the gene matches: 10. There are 17 residues in the CDR3. CDR3 residues: CASSLRTSGRISNEQFF. The CDR3 bases are TGTGCCAGCAGCCTAAGGACTAGCGGGAGGATTAGCAATGAGCAGTTCTTC. Full variable domain (missing parts from reference TRBV2 and TRBJ2-1): EPEVTQTPSHQVTQMGQEVILRCVPISNHLYFYWYRQILGQKVEFLVSFYNNEISEKSEIFDDQFSVERPDGSNFTLKIRSTKLEDSAMYFCASSLRTSGRISNEQFFGPGTRLTVL.

This chain joins TRBV4-2 and TRBJ1-5; 7 nucleotides align to TRBD1. The CDR3 loop spans 17 amino acids. Trimming at V came to 3 bases and at J to 1 base, leaving 9 bases not matched to a gene. Germline V gene sequence: CDR1 LGHNA, CDR2 YNFKEQ. The CDR3 DNA reads TGTGCCAGCAGCCACCGCTTCGACAGGGAAAGCAATCAGCCCCAGCATTTT. This translates into CASSHRFDRESNQPQHF.

The chain recombines TRBV19 with TRBJ2-4, with TRBD1 matching 8 bases. The CDR3 has 17 residues. CDR1 and CDR2 from the germline V gene are LNHDA and SQIVND (reference sequence). J lost 0 bases, V lost 3 bases, and 7 bases had no gene match. CDR3 DNA: TGTGCCAGTAGTATTAAGTCGACAGGGGCAGCCAAAAACATTCAGTACTTC. Protein sequence: CASSIKSTGAAKNIQYF.

The CDR3 loop is CASSYSVWGRSDTQYF. In nucleotides, the CDR3 is TGTGCCAGCAGTTACTCGGTATGGGGGCGTTCAGATACGCAGTATTTT. V gene TRBV6-5 combines with J gene TRBJ2-3; D might be TRBD1 (6 bases). CDR3 length: 16 amino acids. Germline V gene data show CDR1 as MNHEY and CDR2 as SVGAGI. V lost 0 bases, J lost 4 bases, and 14 bases lay in between.

The chain links TRBV19 to TRBJ2-1, with TRBD2 identical over 10 bases. The CDR3 contains 15 residues. CDR1 is LNHDA, CDR2 SQIVND, per germline (reference sequence). V gave up 3 bases and J gave up 7 bases; unmatched junction bases: 6. The CDR3 DNA sequence: TGTGCCAGTAGTATTGTTGGACTAGCGGTGAATGAGCAGTTCTTC. The encoded protein is CASSIVGLAVNEQFF.

This sequence joins TRBV10-2 and TRBJ1-2; no clear D. The CDR3 contains 13 residues. V lost 3 bases, J lost 4 bases, and 9 bases lay in between. The V gene's germline CDR1 is WSHSY and CDR2 SAAADI. CDR3: CASSDGFGYGYTF. The DNA of the CDR3 is TGCGCCAGCAGTGACGGGTTCGGCTATGGCTACACCTTC.

This clone has just one count. This chain links TRBV7-3 with TRBJ2-1; D perhaps matches TRBD2 (6 bases). Between the trimmed V and J ends, which lost 0 bases and 5 bases, there was a span of 11 bases. The CDR3 is 15 amino acids. Germline CDR1 SGHTA, CDR2 FQGTGA. In DNA form, the CDR3 reads TGTGCCAGCAGCTTAACGGCTAGCGCCGACAATGAGCAGTTCTTC. Translated, it gives CASSLTASADNEQFF.

The V gene is TRBV4-1, the J gene TRBJ2-5, with D unclear. The CDR3 totals 15 residues. V gave up 1 base and J gave up 1 base, with 10 bases separating them. CDR1 is MGHRA and CDR2 is YSYEKL in the germline V gene. The CDR3, as DNA: TGCGCCAGCAGCCAAGGTTCGCGGATCCAAGAGACCCAGTACTTC. Protein: CASSQGSRIQETQYF.

DNA for the CDR3: TGTGCCAGCAGCCCTCTATCAGAGGCCTATGGCTACACCTTC. Encoded protein: CASSPLSEAYGYTF. The chain links TRBV4-2 to TRBJ1-2, with D unresolved. The V gene lost 4 bases and the J gene lost 4 bases, with 13 bases spanning the gap. The CDR3 is 14 amino acids. From germline, CDR1 is LGHNA and CDR2 YNFKEQ.

The chain joins TRBV18 to TRBJ2-5; D might be TRBD1 (6 bases). Between the trimmed V and J ends, which lost 3 bases and 1 base, there was a span of 9 bases. From germline, CDR1 is KGHSH and CDR2 LQKENI. This CDR3 spans 14 amino acids. CDR3 coding DNA: TGTGCCAGCTCACCTCAGACAGGCCAAGAGACCCAGTACTTC. Translating it yields CASSPQTGQETQYF.

This clone was recorded once. CDR3 nucleotides: TGTGCCAGTAAGACTAGCGGGAGGCTATACAATGAGCAGTTCTTC. It translates to CASKTSGRLYNEQFF. V is TRBV2 and J is TRBJ2-1, with TRBD2 matching 13 bases. CDR3 size: 15 residues. V shed 9 bases, J shed 4 bases, and the junction held 6 bases outside the gene matches. CDR1 and CDR2 from the germline V gene are SNHLY and FYNNEI.

This chain joins TRBV6-2 or TRBV6-3 and TRBJ2-1; 11 nucleotides match TRBD2. Germline V gene sequence: CDR1 MNHEY, CDR2 SVGEGT. The CDR3 has 15 residues. Trimming at V came to 2 bases and at J to 7 bases, leaving 4 bases not matched to a gene. The CDR3 reads CASSYGLAGGNEQFF. The CDR3, as DNA: TGTGCCAGCAGTTACGGTCTAGCGGGAGGAAATGAGCAGTTCTTC.

The chain is built from TRBV2 and TRBJ1-2; D is perhaps TRBD1 (5 bases). CDR1 and CDR2 from the germline V gene are SNHLY and FYNNEI. The V end lost 2 bases, the J end lost 7 bases, and 14 bases lay between the germline ends. The CDR3 sequence is 14 residues long. In DNA, the CDR3 is TGTGCCAGCAGTGAATATAGGGGTGGGTCTGGCTACACCTTC. Its translation is CASSEYRGGSGYTF.

V gene TRBV15 combines with J gene TRBJ1-6, with 7 bases matching TRBD1. Germline V gene data show CDR1 as LNHNV and CDR2 as YYDKDF (reference sequence). Trimming removed 1 base from V and 8 bases from J; junction bases left unmatched: 5. CDR3 length equals 15 residues. CDR3 DNA: TGTGCCACCAGCAGAGGTGACAGGGCTGATTCACCCCTCCACTTT. Its protein is CATSRGDRADSPLHF.

This sequence joins TRBV7-2 and TRBJ2-3, with 7 nucleotides matching TRBD2. Trimming took 3 bases from V and 0 from J; bases not matched to a gene: 12. Germline loops: CDR1 SGHTA, CDR2 FQGNSA. The CDR3 contains 18 residues. The CDR3 sequence is CASSLRSAAGISTDTQYF. The CDR3 DNA reads TGTGCCAGCAGCTTGAGATCTGCAGCGGGGATTAGCACAGATACGCAGTATTTT.

The CDR3 reads CASRTGTSERDTQYF. CDR3 DNA sequence: TGTGCCAGCAGAACCGGGACTAGCGAAAGAGATACGCAGTATTTT. The genes are TRBV5-6 and TRBJ2-3; 10 bases agree with TRBD2. CDR3 length: 15 residues. The J segment lost 5 bases and the V segment lost 5 bases, leaving 8 bases of the junction unmatched. The germline V gene encodes CDR1 SGHDT and CDR2 YYEEEE.

The chain couples TRBV2 to TRBJ2-1; TRBD2 agrees at 10 bases. V shed 10 bases and J 3 bases; nucleotides not matched to a gene: 6. CDR3 length: 14 amino acids. Germline CDR1 reads SNHLY; CDR2 reads FYNNEI. As DNA, the CDR3 is TGTGCCATGCAGCGGGAGGGGAACTACAATGAGCAGTTCTTC. It encodes CAMQREGNYNEQFF.

The chain joins TRBV30 to TRBJ2-1; 9 bases match TRBD2. There are 13 residues in the CDR3. V lost 7 bases and J lost 10; bases outside the gene matches: 11. CDR1 GTSNPN and CDR2 SVGIG come from the germline V gene (reference sequence). The CDR3 DNA is TGTGCCTCCGGGACTAGCCGGAGTGGCGAGCAGTTCTTC. Protein sequence: CASGTSRSGEQFF.

The chain recombines TRBV10-2 with TRBJ2-7; no reliable D call. The germline gives CDR1 WSHSY, CDR2 SAAADI. Trimming shortened V by 0 bases and J by 5 bases, and 8 bases separated the two germline ends. The CDR3 length is 13 residues. The CDR3 sequence: CASSESEIHEQYF. CDR3 coding DNA: TGCGCCAGCAGTGAGTCCGAGATCCACGAGCAGTACTTC.

As DNA, the CDR3 is TGTGCCTGGAGTCAGGCCAGTCAGCCCCAGCATTTT. Translation gives CAWSQASQPQHF. This chain links TRBV30 with TRBJ1-5; D remains ambiguous. The CDR3 spans 12 residues. Per germline, CDR1 GTSNPN and CDR2 SVGIG (reference sequence). V was cut by 2 bases and J by 6 bases, with 8 bases left in between.

The chain employs TRBV9 and TRBJ2-5; tentative D call: TRBD1 (6 bases). Germline assignment: CDR1 SGDLS and CDR2 YYNGEE. V was trimmed by 4 bases and J by 1 base, leaving 14 bases between them. The length of the CDR3 is 15 residues. This chain's CDR3 is CASSHGTGSQETQYF. The CDR3 DNA reads as TGTGCCAGCAGCCATGGTACAGGGTCCCAAGAGACCCAGTACTTC.

CDR3 sequence reads: CASSRGQLTEAFF. Here the CDR3 DNA reads TGTGCCAGCAGCAGAGGACAGCTCACTGAAGCTTTCTTT. This rearrangement joins TRBV7-3 to TRBJ1-1; D perhaps matches TRBD1 (6 bases). The germline V gene has CDR1 SGHTA and CDR2 FQGTGA. The CDR3 has 13 residues. Trimming cost V 5 bases and J 4 bases, with 11 bases left between them.

The CDR3 DNA sequence: TGTGCCAGTATGAACATTGCGGAATATGGCAATCAGCCCCAGCATTTT. It encodes CASMNIAEYGNQPQHF. The chain carries TRBV19 and TRBJ1-5; no firm D call. V was trimmed by 7 bases and J by 2 bases, leaving 18 bases between them. CDR3 size: 16 residues. Germline CDR1 reads LNHDA; CDR2 reads SQIVND (reference sequence). The whole variable domain, remainder taken from reference TRBV19 and TRBJ1-5, is DGGITQSPKYLFRKEGQNVTLSCEQNLNHDAMYWYRQDPGQGLRLIYYSQIVNDFQKGDIAEGYSVSREKKESFPLTVTSAQKNPTAFYLCASMNIAEYGNQPQHFGDGTRLSIL.

This clone turned up a few times. The V gene is TRBV10-1, the J gene TRBJ2-5; D is unresolved. Germline assignment: CDR1 WNHNN and CDR2 SYGVQD (reference sequence). CDR3 length equals 14 residues. Trimming shortened V by 0 bases and J by 2 bases, and 7 bases separated the two germline ends. CDR3 coding DNA: TGCGCCAGCAGTGAGTCGGGCAGGCAAGAGACCCAGTACTTC. It encodes CASSESGRQETQYF.